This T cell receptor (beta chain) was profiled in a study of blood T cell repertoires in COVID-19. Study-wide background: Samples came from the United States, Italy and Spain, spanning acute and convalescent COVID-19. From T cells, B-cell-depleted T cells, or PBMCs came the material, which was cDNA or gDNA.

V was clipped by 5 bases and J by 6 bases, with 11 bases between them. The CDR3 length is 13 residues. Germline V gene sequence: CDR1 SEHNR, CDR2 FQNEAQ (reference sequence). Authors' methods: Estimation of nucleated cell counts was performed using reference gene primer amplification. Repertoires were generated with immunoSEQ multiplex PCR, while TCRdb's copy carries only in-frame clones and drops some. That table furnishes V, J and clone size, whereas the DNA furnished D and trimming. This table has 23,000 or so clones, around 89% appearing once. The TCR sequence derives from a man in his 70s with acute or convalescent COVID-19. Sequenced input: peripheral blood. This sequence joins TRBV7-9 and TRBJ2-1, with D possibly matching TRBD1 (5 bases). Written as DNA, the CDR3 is TGTGCCAGCAGCCTATCTCAGGGCAATGAGCAGTTCTTC. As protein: CASSLSQGNEQFF.